Listed below are T cell receptor beta chains from one sample, sequenced in a study of shared clonotypes between healthy human individuals. Repertoires were generated with immunoSEQ multiplex PCR, while TCRdb's copy carries only in-frame clones and drops some. The data show about 560,000 clones, around 76% seen once. Specimen: PBMCs. Receptors were obtained from a woman in her forties in good health. Some clones in this sample may be carry-over from other donors' samples. Each CDR3 is given with its conserved first and last residue. The D gene is left open where the match is weak. Some rows mark clone size as missing; the rest say once, few, many or name a class of expanded clone.

size	J	D	V	DNA	CDR3
few	TRBJ2-7	TRBD2	TRBV4-2	TGTGCCAGCAGCTTAAGCGGGAGCGGGGCCTACGAGCAGTACTTC	CASSLSGSGAYEQYF
once	TRBJ2-7	TRBD1	TRBV2	TGTGCCAGGGGGGCGGACAGGGGCTCCGAGCAGTACTTC	CARGADRGSEQYF
-	TRBJ2-2	-	TRBV18	TGTGCCAGCTCACCGGGACGGAACACCGGGGAGCTGTTTTTT	CASSPGRNTGELFF
-	TRBJ2-6	-	TRBV10-3	TGTGCCATCAGTGCGGGCCAACTCGAGGGGGCCAACGTCCTGACTTTC	CAISAGQLEGANVLTF
few	TRBJ2-7	-	TRBV7-8	TGTGCCAGCAGCCTTAAGGGACTTTCTTACGAGCAGTACTTC	CASSLKGLSYEQYF
-	TRBJ2-1	-	TRBV19	TGTGCCAGTAGTATACGTTTCCCGGGGGCCTACAATGAGCAGTTCTTC	CASSIRFPGAYNEQFF
-	TRBJ2-2	-	TRBV5-1	TGCGCCAGCAGCTTGGAGGGACTTCCCTCCGGGGAGCTGTTTTTT	CASSLEGLPSGELFF
-	TRBJ2-7	-	TRBV5-1	TGCGCCAGCAGCTTAAGGGGAAGGTCCTACGAGCAGTACTTC	CASSLRGRSYEQYF
many	TRBJ2-3	-	TRBV13	TGTGCCAGCAGCTTCATGGGAGAACCCCTCTCCGATACGCAGTATTTT	CASSFMGEPLSDTQYF
-	TRBJ2-7	TRBD1	TRBV7-8	TGTGCCAGCAGCCGAAGGGGGGACAGGGGATGGGGCGAGCAGTACTTC	CASSRRGDRGWGEQYF
once	TRBJ2-7	-	TRBV9	TGTGCCAGCAGCCCGGAGGCCCGGGTAGATTTCTACGAGCAGTACTTC	CASSPEARVDFYEQYF
-	TRBJ2-4	-	TRBV5-1	TGCGCCAGCAGCGTAGGCCCAGTAGCCAAAAACATTCAGTACTTC	CASSVGPVAKNIQYF
-	TRBJ2-2	-	TRBV2	TGTGCCAGCAGTGTCGGGGAGCTGTTTTTT	CASSVGELFF
-	TRBJ1-1	-	TRBV5-8	TGTGCCAGCAGCTTTCCAGGGGTGAACACTGAAGCTTTCTTT	CASSFPGVNTEAFF
-	TRBJ2-7	-	TRBV29-1	TGCAGCGCTAAACAGGGATCCTCCTACGAGCAGTACTTC	CSAKQGSSYEQYF
once	TRBJ2-7	-	TRBV9	TGTGCCAGCAGCGTAGTGGGGGGAGGCGGTCGGGAGCAGTACTTC	CASSVVGGGGREQYF
-	TRBJ2-1	TRBD2	TRBV5-4	TGTGCCAGCAGCCCCTCGACATCGGGACTAACGTACAATGAGCAGTTCTTC	CASSPSTSGLTYNEQFF
-	TRBJ2-5	TRBD2	TRBV5-1	TGCGCCAGCAGCTTGGGACTAGCAGGGGAGACCCAGTACTTC	CASSLGLAGETQYF
-	TRBJ2-7	-	TRBV10-3	TGTGCCATCAGTCGATGGGGTAGGGGCACCTACGAGCAGTACTTC	CAISRWGRGTYEQYF
-	TRBJ2-1	TRBD2	TRBV18	TGTGCCAGCTCACCCTTGGCGGGAGGGCCAAAGGATGAGCAGTTCTTC	CASSPLAGGPKDEQFF
-	TRBJ1-4	-	TRBV29-1	TGCAGCGCCAGCCCGGGGGTCGGAGGTGAAAAACTGTTTTTT	CSASPGVGGEKLFF
-	TRBJ2-3	TRBD2	TRBV5-1	TGCGCCAGCAGCTGGGGAGCGGGATCGACAGATACGCAGTATTTT	CASSWGAGSTDTQYF
-	TRBJ2-7	-	TRBV2	TGTGCTTCTAACGCCCAGCCATACGAGCAGTACTTC	CASNAQPYEQYF
-	TRBJ2-1	-	TRBV27	TGTGCCAGCAGTTTTTCAAGGGGGTACAATGAGCAGTTCTTC	CASSFSRGYNEQFF
many	TRBJ1-1	-	TRBV6-5	TGTGCCAGCAGCCCCAACCAGGAGAACACTGAAGCTTTCTTT	CASSPNQENTEAFF
few	TRBJ2-1	-	TRBV7-2	TGTGCCAGCAGCTTAGCGCCCGGGGTGTCGGATGAGCAGTTCTTC	CASSLAPGVSDEQFF
-	TRBJ2-1	-	TRBV7-2	TGTGCCAGCAGAATGACTCGATACAATGAGCAGTTCTTC	CASRMTRYNEQFF
-	TRBJ1-5	TRBD1	TRBV29-1	TGCAGCGTTGGTATTACAGGGGGCAACAATCAGCCCCAGCATTTT	CSVGITGGNNQPQHF
once	TRBJ1-2	-	TRBV7-9	TGTGCCAGCAGCCCAACTCCGGGGTATGGCTACACCTTC	CASSPTPGYGYTF
-	TRBJ2-3	-	TRBV5-4	TGTGCCAGCAGCTATGACACGAGCACAGATACGCAGTATTTT	CASSYDTSTDTQYF
-	TRBJ1-1	-	TRBV28	TGTGCCAGCAGTTATAAGGGTTGGACTGAAGCTTTCTTT	CASSYKGWTEAFF
-	TRBJ1-1	-	TRBV7-9	TGTGCCAGCAGCGAGAGGTCCAACACTGAAGCTTTCTTT	CASSERSNTEAFF
-	TRBJ2-7	-	TRBV7-3	TGTGCCAGCAGCTTATCAGGTGGAACCTACGAGCAGTACTTC	CASSLSGGTYEQYF
-	TRBJ1-4	-	TRBV7-2	TGTGCCAGCAGCTTACAGGGCCTAACCTCTGAAAAACTGTTTTTT	CASSLQGLTSEKLFF
once	TRBJ2-1	-	TRBV5-1	TGCGCCAGCAGCTTGGAGGGCGGGTTCAATGAGCAGTTCTTC	CASSLEGGFNEQFF
-	TRBJ2-2	-	TRBV6-5	TGTGCCAGCAGTCCCTCCAGGACCGGGGAGCTGTTTTTT	CASSPSRTGELFF
many	TRBJ2-6	-	TRBV29-1	TGCAGCGTGGCTCGGGACGTCCACTCTGGGGCCAACGTCCTGACTTTC	CSVARDVHSGANVLTF
-	TRBJ1-2	TRBD1	TRBV6-1	TGTGCCAGCAGTGCGGACAGGGAGGTATATGGCTACACCTTC	CASSADREVYGYTF
-	TRBJ2-5	TRBD1	TRBV27	TGTGCCAGCAGTCGCAGACAGGGGTATCAAGAGACCCAGTACTTC	CASSRRQGYQETQYF
-	TRBJ2-5	-	TRBV5-4	TGTGCCAGCAGCACGGACGGCCTTCAAGAGACCCAGTACTTC	CASSTDGLQETQYF